Listed below are T cell receptor beta chains from one sample, sequenced in a study of T cells in Graves' hyperthyroidism and ophthalmopathy. TCRdb re-called the multiplex PCR reads through MiXCR, storing one row per CDR3 protein. The sample lists approximately 520,000 distinct CDR3 sequences; less than 25% were seen once. Sequenced input: blood. These receptor sequences come from a man in his late teens or twenties with Graves' hyperthyroidism. The CDR3 runs from the conserved cysteine through the conserved F or W. The order of the fields is CDR3 DNA, CDR3 protein, J gene, D gene, V gene, clone size. The D gene is left open where the match is weak. Rows may omit the clone size; those that give it use once, few, many or a size class.

TGTGCCAGCAGTGAACCAGGGGAGGATGATGGCTACACCTTC	CASSEPGEDDGYTF	TRBJ1-2	NA	TRBV6-1	few
TGTGCCAGCAGTTTTGACAGGGTGCCAAATGAAGCTTTCTTT	CASSFDRVPNEAFF	TRBJ1-1	TRBD1	TRBV28	many
TGTGCCAGCAGTTTAGATAGATGGCGGGGGGAAACGAACAATGAGCAGTTCTTC	CASSLDRWRGETNNEQFF	TRBJ2-1	TRBD2	TRBV12-3/TRBV12-4	once
TGTGCCAGCAGTCCCGGACAGGGGTCCGACGAGCAGTACTTC	CASSPGQGSDEQYF	TRBJ2-7	TRBD1	TRBV12-3/TRBV12-4	many
TGTGCCGCAGACAGGGGCGGAGGAGAAGCTTTCTTT	CAADRGGGEAFF	TRBJ1-1	TRBD1	TRBV2	many
TGTGCCAGCCAAGAGGACAGGGGTTATCAGCCCCAGCATTTT	CASQEDRGYQPQHF	TRBJ1-5	TRBD1	TRBV28	many
TGTGCCAGCAGCGACAGGAGGGACGAGCTGTTTTTT	CASSDRRDELFF	TRBJ2-2	NA	TRBV11-2	NA
TGTGCCAGCTCACCACCGGACAGCCTAGCGTCCTACGAGCAGTACTTC	CASSPPDSLASYEQYF	TRBJ2-7	NA	TRBV18	NA
TGTGCCAGCAGTCCGGGACAGGGGGCGACTTTCCAAGAGACCCAGTACTTC	CASSPGQGATFQETQYF	TRBJ2-5	TRBD1	TRBV11-2	many
TGTGCCAGCAGACCGGGACTCGCCTACGAGCAGTACTTC	CASRPGLAYEQYF	TRBJ2-7	NA	TRBV27	many
TGTGCCAGCAGCGTAGATCCTCAAGGGATAGAGACCCAGTACTTC	CASSVDPQGIETQYF	TRBJ2-5	NA	TRBV9	many
TGTGCCAGCACCACCCGTGGAGTTGGATCCTACGAGCAGTACTTC	CASTTRGVGSYEQYF	TRBJ2-7	NA	TRBV12-3/TRBV12-4	once
TGTGCCAGCAGTGGGACAGGGCCCGGGGAGCTGTTTTTT	CASSGTGPGELFF	TRBJ2-2	TRBD1	TRBV27	NA
TGTGCCAGCAGCTCCTCCGACAGGTCCTATGGCTACACCTTC	CASSSSDRSYGYTF	TRBJ1-2	NA	TRBV28	NA
TGTGCCAGCAGTTATATCCGGGACACCTCGTACGAGCAGTACTTC	CASSYIRDTSYEQYF	TRBJ2-7	NA	TRBV6-5	few
TGTGCCAGCAGCAAAGACAGTTATGGACTCTCTGGAAACACCATATATTTT	CASSKDSYGLSGNTIYF	TRBJ1-3	NA	TRBV12-3/TRBV12-4	many
TGTGCCAGCAGTTACTCGAGACAAGCCACCGGGGAGCTGTTTTTT	CASSYSRQATGELFF	TRBJ2-2	NA	TRBV6-5	few
TGTGCCATCTCGACAGGGACGGTCAATCAGCCCCAGCATTTT	CAISTGTVNQPQHF	TRBJ1-5	TRBD1	TRBV10-3	many
TGTGCCTGGAGGGGAAAGACAGTGATGAACACTGAAGCTTTCTTT	CAWRGKTVMNTEAFF	TRBJ1-1	NA	TRBV30	NA
TGCAGTGCTAGGACACCCAATGTATATGGCTACACCTTC	CSARTPNVYGYTF	TRBJ1-2	NA	TRBV20-1	many
TGTGCCAGCAGCCCACAGGGGGCAACGGATAACTATGGCTACACCTTC	CASSPQGATDNYGYTF	TRBJ1-2	TRBD1	TRBV27	once
TGTGCCAGCAGCCTGGACGAGGTTCCAGCTAACTATGGCTACACCTTC	CASSLDEVPANYGYTF	TRBJ1-2	NA	TRBV6-1	NA
TGTGCCACCAGCAGTTTGAGCCACGGGACCGGGGAGCTGTTTTTT	CATSSLSHGTGELFF	TRBJ2-2	NA	TRBV15	many
TGTGCCAGCAGCCGCGGGGTAACCTCCTACGAGCAGTACTTC	CASSRGVTSYEQYF	TRBJ2-7	NA	TRBV6-1	NA
TGTGCCAGCTCACCGGCTTGGGGTTCTGGAAACACCATATATTTT	CASSPAWGSGNTIYF	TRBJ1-3	NA	TRBV18	NA
TGTGCCAGCAGTCCTTGGACAGCGAACACCGGGGAGCTGTTTTTT	CASSPWTANTGELFF	TRBJ2-2	NA	TRBV12-3/TRBV12-4	many
TGTGCCAGCAGCCAATCTACGAACAATCAGCCCCAGCATTTT	CASSQSTNNQPQHF	TRBJ1-5	NA	TRBV6-2/TRBV6-3	many
TGTGCCAGCAGTTTAGAGGGACACCTTGGAAACACCATATATTTT	CASSLEGHLGNTIYF	TRBJ1-3	NA	TRBV28	many
TGTGCCAGCAGCGTAGGGATAGGCTTGAACACTGAAGCTTTCTTT	CASSVGIGLNTEAFF	TRBJ1-1	NA	TRBV9	few
TGTGCCAGCAGCTTCAGGGATTGGGGCACTGAAGCTTTCTTT	CASSFRDWGTEAFF	TRBJ1-1	NA	TRBV13	many
TGCGCCAGCAGCCAACGTTGGGCAGGCAATCAGCCCCAGCATTTT	CASSQRWAGNQPQHF	TRBJ1-5	NA	TRBV4-1	many
TGCGCCAGCAGCCCCGGGGAGACCGCCAGAACCTTCTATGGCTACACCTTC	CASSPGETARTFYGYTF	TRBJ1-2	NA	TRBV5-1	many
TGCAGTGCTACCTACTGGACAGATGAGAGGCAGCCCCAGCATTTT	CSATYWTDERQPQHF	TRBJ1-5	NA	TRBV20-1	many
TGTGCCACCAGTGATTCCCCGGGCACCATATATTTT	CATSDSPGTIYF	TRBJ1-3	NA	TRBV24-1	many
TGTGCCAGCAGCTTAGAGGTGATGGGAACAGAGCGAGAGACCCAGTACTTC	CASSLEVMGTERETQYF	TRBJ2-5	NA	TRBV11-3	many
TGCGCCAGCAGCTTGGCCATACAGGGCTTAACCTATGGCTACACCTTC	CASSLAIQGLTYGYTF	TRBJ1-2	NA	TRBV5-1	many
TGTGCCATTGCGACCGCTTCCCGAGACATTCAGTACTTC	CAIATASRDIQYF	TRBJ2-4	NA	TRBV6-2/TRBV6-3	NA
TGTGCCAGCTTCTTAGCAGAAGGGGACTATGGCTACACCTTC	CASFLAEGDYGYTF	TRBJ1-2	NA	TRBV2	many
TGTGCCAGCAGTTACTCGGGGGGGAGGACTGAAGCTTGCTTT	CASSYSGGRTEACF	TRBJ1-1	NA	TRBV6-5	NA
TGTGCCAGCAGCGTGGCCGATTCCTACGAGCAGTACTTC	CASSVADSYEQYF	TRBJ2-7	NA	TRBV9	many
TGTGCCAGCAGCCGCCTGGAGCGGGTCCAAGAGACCCAGTACTTC	CASSRLERVQETQYF	TRBJ2-5	NA	TRBV28	many
TGTGCCAGCAGCACAGGGACCCAATTCAACACTGAAGCTTTCTTT	CASSTGTQFNTEAFF	TRBJ1-1	NA	TRBV14	NA